This T cell receptor (beta chain) is drawn from a study of cytomegalovirus exposure and HLA in healthy donors. The PCR had 60 Vbeta and 13 Jbeta primers. In the authors' methods: Later, some 75 million unique TCR beta chains were counted in an analysis, and about 10 million of them were shared. Only in-frame clones appear in the TCRdb table, and some are missing; sequencing was by immunoSEQ multiplex PCR. D and trimming were read from the DNA, whereas the V and J calls and clone size are those reported in that table. The repertoire holds 170,000 or so clones, almost 85% seen once, with around 0.41% in the top ten. Study-wide results and limits: According to a later analysis, donors in an Asian-associated ancestry cluster reportedly had fewer N-insertions than the 666-donor mean. It was only CMV serostatus that was available as immune exposure information.

To note about this clone: What it binds is unknown.

Sequenced: PBMCs. The receptor comes from a boy aged 2 to 9 in good health and CMV-seronegative.

The CDR3 loop is CASSEAGTRVGDEQFF. The CDR3 bases are TGCGCCAGCAGTGAGGCCGGGACTAGGGTTGGCGATGAGCAGTTCTTC. The V gene is TRBV10-2, the J gene TRBJ2-1; 8 positions agree with TRBD2. The ends lost 2 bases at V and 8 bases at J; junction bases unmatched: 11. The CDR3 covers 16 residues. CDR1 is WSHSY, CDR2 SAAADI, per germline.